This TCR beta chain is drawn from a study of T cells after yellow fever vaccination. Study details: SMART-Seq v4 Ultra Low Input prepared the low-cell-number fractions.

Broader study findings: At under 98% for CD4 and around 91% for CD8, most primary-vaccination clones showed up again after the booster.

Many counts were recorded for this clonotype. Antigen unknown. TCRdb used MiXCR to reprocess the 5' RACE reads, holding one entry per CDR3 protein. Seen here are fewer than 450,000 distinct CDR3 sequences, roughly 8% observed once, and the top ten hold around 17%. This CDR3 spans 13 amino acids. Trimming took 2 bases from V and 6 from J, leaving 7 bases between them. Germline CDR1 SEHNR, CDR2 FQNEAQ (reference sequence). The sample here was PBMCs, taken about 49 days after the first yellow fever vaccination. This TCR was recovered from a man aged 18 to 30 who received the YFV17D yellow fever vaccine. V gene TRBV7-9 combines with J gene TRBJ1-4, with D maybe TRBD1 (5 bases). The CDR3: CASSLTQDEKLFF. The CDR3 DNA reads TGTGCCAGCAGCTTAACACAGGATGAAAAACTGTTTTTT.